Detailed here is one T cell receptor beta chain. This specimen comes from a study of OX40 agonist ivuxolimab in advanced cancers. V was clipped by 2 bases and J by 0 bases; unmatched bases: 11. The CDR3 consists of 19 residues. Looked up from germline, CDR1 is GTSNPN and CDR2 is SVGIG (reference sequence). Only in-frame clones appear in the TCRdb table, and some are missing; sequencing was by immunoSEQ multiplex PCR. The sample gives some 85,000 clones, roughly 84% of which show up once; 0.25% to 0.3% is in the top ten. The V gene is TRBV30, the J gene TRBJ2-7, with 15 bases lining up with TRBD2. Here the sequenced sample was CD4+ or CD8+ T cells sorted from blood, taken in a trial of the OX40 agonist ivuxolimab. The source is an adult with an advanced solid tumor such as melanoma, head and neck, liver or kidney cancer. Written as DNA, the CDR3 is TGTGCCTGGAGTTTTCCGGGACTAGCGGGGGGTAGGAGCTCCTACGAGCAGTACTTC. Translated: CAWSFPGLAGGRSSYEQYF.